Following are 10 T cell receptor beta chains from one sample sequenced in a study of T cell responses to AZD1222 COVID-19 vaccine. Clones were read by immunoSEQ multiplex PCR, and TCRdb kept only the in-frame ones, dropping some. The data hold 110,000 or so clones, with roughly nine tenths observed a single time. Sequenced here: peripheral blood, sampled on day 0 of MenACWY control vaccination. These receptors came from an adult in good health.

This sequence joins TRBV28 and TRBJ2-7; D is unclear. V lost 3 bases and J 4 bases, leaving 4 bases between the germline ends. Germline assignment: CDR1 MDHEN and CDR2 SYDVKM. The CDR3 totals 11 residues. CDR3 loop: CASSFKYEQYF. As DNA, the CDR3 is TGTGCCAGCAGTTTTAAGTACGAGCAGTACTTC.

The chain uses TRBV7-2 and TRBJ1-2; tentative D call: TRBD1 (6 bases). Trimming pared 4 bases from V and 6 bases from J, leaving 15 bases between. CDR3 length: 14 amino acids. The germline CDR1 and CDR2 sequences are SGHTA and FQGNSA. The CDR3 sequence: CASSSAQGRDGYTF. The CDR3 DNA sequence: TGTGCCAGCAGCTCTGCCCAGGGGAGGGATGGCTACACCTTC.

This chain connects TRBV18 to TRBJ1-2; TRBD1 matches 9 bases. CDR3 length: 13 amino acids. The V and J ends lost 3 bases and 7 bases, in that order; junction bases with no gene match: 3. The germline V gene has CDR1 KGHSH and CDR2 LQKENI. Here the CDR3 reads CASSPGQGPGYTF. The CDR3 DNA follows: TGTGCCAGCTCACCGGGACAGGGTCCTGGCTACACCTTC.

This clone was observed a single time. Written as DNA, the CDR3 is TGCGCCAGCAGCTCCAGGGACGGAAGCACAGATACGCAGTATTTT. Translating gives CASSSRDGSTDTQYF. V usage is TRBV5-1 and J usage is TRBJ2-3; D could derive from TRBD1 or TRBD2 (5 bases each). Trimming took 3 bases from V and 0 from J, leaving 11 bases between them. The germline gives CDR1 SGHRS, CDR2 YFSETQ. This CDR3 region has 15 residues. Full variable domain (remainder filled in from reference TRBV5-1 and TRBJ2-3): KAGVTQTPRYLIKTRGQQVTLSCSPISGHRSVSWYQQTPGQGLQFLFEYFSETQRNKGNFPGRFSGRQFSNSRSEMNVSTLELGDSALYLCASSSRDGSTDTQYFGPGTRLTVL.

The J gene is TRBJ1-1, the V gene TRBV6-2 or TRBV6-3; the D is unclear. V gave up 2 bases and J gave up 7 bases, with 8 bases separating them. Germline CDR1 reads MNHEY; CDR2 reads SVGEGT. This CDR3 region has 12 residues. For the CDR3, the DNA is TGTGCCAGCAGTTACCGACGGTATGAAGCTTTCTTT. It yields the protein CASSYRRYEAFF.

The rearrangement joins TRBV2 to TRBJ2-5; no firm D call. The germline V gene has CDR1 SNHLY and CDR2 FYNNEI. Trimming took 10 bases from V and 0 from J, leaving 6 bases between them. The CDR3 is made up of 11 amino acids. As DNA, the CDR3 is TGTGCCAACGACTACCAAGAGACCCAGTACTTC. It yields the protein CANDYQETQYF.

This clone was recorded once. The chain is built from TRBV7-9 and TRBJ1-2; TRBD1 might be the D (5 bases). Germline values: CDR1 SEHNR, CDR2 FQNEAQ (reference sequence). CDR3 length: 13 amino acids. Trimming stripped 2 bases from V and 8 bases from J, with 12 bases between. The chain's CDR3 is CASSLSGFHGYTF. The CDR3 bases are TGTGCCAGCAGCTTATCAGGGTTTCACGGCTACACCTTC.

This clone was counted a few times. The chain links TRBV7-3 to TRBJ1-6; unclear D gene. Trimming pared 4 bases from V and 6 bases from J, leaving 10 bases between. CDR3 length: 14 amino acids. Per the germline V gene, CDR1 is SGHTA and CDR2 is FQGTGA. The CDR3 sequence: CASSSGGGNSPLHF. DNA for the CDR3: TGTGCCAGCAGCTCAGGAGGTGGTAATTCACCCCTCCACTTT. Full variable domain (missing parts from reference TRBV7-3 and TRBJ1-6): GAGVSQTPSNKVTEKGKYVELRCDPISGHTALYWYRQSLGQGPEFLIYFQGTGAADDSGLPNDRFFAVRPEGSVSTLKIQRTERGDSAVYLCASSSGGGNSPLHFGNGTRLTVT.

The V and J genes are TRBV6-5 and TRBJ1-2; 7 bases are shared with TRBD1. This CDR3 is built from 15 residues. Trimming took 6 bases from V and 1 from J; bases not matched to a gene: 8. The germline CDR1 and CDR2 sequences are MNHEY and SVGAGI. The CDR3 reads CASSPYRGHNYGYTF. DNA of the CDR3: TGTGCCAGCAGCCCCTACAGGGGACATAACTATGGCTACACCTTC.

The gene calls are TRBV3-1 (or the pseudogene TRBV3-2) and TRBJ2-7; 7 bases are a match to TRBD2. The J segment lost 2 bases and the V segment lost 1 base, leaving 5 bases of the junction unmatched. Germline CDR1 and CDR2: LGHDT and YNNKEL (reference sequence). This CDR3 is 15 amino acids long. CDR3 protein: CASSQAPAGTYEQYF. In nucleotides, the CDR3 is TGTGCCAGCAGCCAAGCCCCAGCGGGGACCTACGAGCAGTACTTC.